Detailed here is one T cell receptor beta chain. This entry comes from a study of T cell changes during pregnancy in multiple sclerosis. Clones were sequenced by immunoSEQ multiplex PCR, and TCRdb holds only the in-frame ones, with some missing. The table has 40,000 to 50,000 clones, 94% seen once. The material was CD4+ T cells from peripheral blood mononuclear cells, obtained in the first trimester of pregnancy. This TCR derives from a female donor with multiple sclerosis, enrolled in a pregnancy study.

The CDR3 loop reads CSAYGLGRPDPEAFF. CDR3 in DNA: TGCAGCGCCTATGGGCTCGGCAGGCCGGATCCTGAAGCTTTCTTT. The rearrangement links TRBV29-1 to TRBJ1-1; D remains ambiguous. V gave up 7 bases and J gave up 6 bases, with 24 bases separating them. The CDR3 extends over 15 amino acids. Germline lookup yields CDR1 SQVTM and CDR2 ANQGSEA.